The clone carrying this T cell receptor beta chain showed up just once. Its antigen is not identified. Repertoires were generated with immunoSEQ multiplex PCR, while TCRdb's copy carries only in-frame clones and drops some. Of over 65,000 clones listed, approximately 93% are singletons. This record belongs to a study of siplizumab effects on memory and regulatory T cells. Study conclusions and caveats: In controls, 26.9% of mappable alloreactive CD4+ clones were Treg-derived on average, versus approximately 70% with siplizumab.

The V gene's germline CDR1 is MDHEN and CDR2 SYDVKM. Trimming removed 5 bases at V and 6 bases at J, with 9 bases between. There are 12 residues in the CDR3. The J gene is TRBJ2-3, the V gene TRBV28; D tentatively reads TRBD1 or TRBD2 (5 bases each). The sample taken for sequencing was CD8+ T cells sorted from blood. This TCR derives from a human donor in good health. CDR3 in DNA: TGTGCCAGCAGTCCCGGGACGGATACGCAGTATTTT. This encodes CASSPGTDTQYF. The full variable domain, with the rest looked up from reference TRBV28 and TRBJ2-3, is DVKVTQSSRYLVKRTGEKVFLECVQDMDHENMFWYRQDPGLGLRLIYFSYDVKMKEKGDIPEGYSVSREKKERFSLILESASTNQTSMYLCASSPGTDTQYFGPGTRLTVL.